The clone carrying this T cell receptor (beta chain) was counted only a few times. The antigen remains undetermined. Unique molecular identifiers were included in an RNA-based 3' RACE TCR library. Using its own MiXCR run on the 3' RACE reads, TCRdb lists one record per CDR3 protein. Among more than 75,000 distinct CDR3 sequences listed, 6.9% were seen once. The record originates from a study of HIV-infected children after antiretroviral therapy interruption. The wider study: EBV and CMV exposure was recorded in most children. Continuous-treatment samples came from weeks 0, 48 and 150.

Study-wide findings and caveats: Naive CD4+ CDR3 sharing between time points fell after interruption began.

Treatment given: PENTA 11 planned treatment interruption arm or continuous ART arm. At least 24 weeks of at least three-drug ART, in children 2 to 15 years. The V gene's germline CDR1 is SGDLS and CDR2 YYNGEE. The CDR3 length is 14 residues. The V and J ends lost 4 bases and 3 bases, in that order; junction bases with no gene match: 5. The rearrangement joins TRBV9 to TRBJ1-1; 8 positions agree with TRBD1. The TCR was taken from a pool of human donors with HIV. The material sequenced was CD45RA+ CD4+ T cells from PBMCs, pooled from several time points, taken from a donor given antiretroviral therapy, either interrupted or continuous. Subset described: naive CD4+ CD45RA+ CD45RO- T cells. DNA of the CDR3: TGTGCCAGCAGCTGGACAGGGCGGGACACTGAAGCTTTCTTT. Translation: CASSWTGRDTEAFF.